The present T cell receptor beta chain was sequenced within a study of cytomegalovirus exposure and HLA in healthy donors. Whole-study results and caveats: The authors later linked a missense DCLRE1C variant to TCR beta V- and J-gene trimming. Immune exposure information comprised only CMV serostatus. An analysis was carried out at a later point. It showed that HLA-associated TCR beta chains were more clonally expanded than equally common non-associated chains. In an earlier analysis, most TCR beta V segments were productive about 90% or about 30% of the time.

The sample holds a few counts of this clone. What it binds is not known. This CDR3 is built from 18 residues. CDR1 is LGHNA and CDR2 is YSLEER in the germline V gene. V lost 4 bases to trimming and J lost 0 bases; unmatched junction nucleotides: 7. 13 Jbeta primers and 60 Vbeta primers were used for the PCR. The data were produced by immunoSEQ multiplex PCR, yet TCRdb's version contains in-frame clones alone and is incomplete. The data contain 85,000 to 130,000 clones, around 84% of them singletons. The TCR comes from a woman between 18 and 29 years old in good health and CMV-seronegative. Sequencing input: PBMCs. This rearrangement joins TRBV4-3 to TRBJ2-2; 11 nucleotides agree with TRBD2. CDR3 DNA: TGCGCCAGCAGCCCCACCGGGACTAGCGGAACGAACACCGGGGAGCTGTTTTTT. As protein: CASSPTGTSGTNTGELFF.